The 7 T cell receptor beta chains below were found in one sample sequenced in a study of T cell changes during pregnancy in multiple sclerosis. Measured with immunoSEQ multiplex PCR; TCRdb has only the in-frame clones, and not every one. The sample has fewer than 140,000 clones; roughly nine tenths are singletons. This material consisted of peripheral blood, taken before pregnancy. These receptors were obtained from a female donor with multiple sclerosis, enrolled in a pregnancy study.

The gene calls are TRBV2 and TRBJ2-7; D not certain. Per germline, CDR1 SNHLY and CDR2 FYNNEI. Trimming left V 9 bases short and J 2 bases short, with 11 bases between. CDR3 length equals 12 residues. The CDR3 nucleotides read TGTGCCAGAACCCCTACGCCCTACGAGCAGTACTTC. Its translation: CARTPTPYEQYF.

The CDR3 here is CASRGGADTGELFF. The CDR3 DNA reads TGTGCCAGCAGGGGGGGGGCGGACACCGGGGAGCTGTTTTTT. The V and J genes are TRBV6-4 and TRBJ2-2, with D possibly being TRBD2 (7 bases). Germline V gene lookup returns CDR1 MRHNA and CDR2 SNTAGT. The V gene lost 6 bases and the J gene lost 3 bases, with 11 bases spanning the gap. The CDR3 contains 14 residues.

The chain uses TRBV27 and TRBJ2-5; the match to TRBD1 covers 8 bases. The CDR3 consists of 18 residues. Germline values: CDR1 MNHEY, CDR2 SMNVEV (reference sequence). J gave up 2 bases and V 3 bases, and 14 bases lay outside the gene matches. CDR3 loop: CASSFLPLQGATQETQYF. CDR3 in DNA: TGTGCCAGCAGTTTCCTCCCTTTGCAGGGGGCTACACAAGAGACCCAGTACTTC.

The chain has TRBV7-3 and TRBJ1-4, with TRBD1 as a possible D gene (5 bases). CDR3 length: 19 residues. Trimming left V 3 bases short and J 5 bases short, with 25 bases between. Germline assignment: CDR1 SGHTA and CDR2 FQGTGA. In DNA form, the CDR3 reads TGTGCCAGCAGCTTTGGGCTCGGGGGGATGTGGGGCGGGAATGAAAAACTGTTTTTT. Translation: CASSFGLGGMWGGNEKLFF.

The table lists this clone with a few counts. The CDR3 bases are TGTGCCAGCAGATACGGACTAGCGGGAACCGGGGAGCTGTTTTTT. Translating gives CASRYGLAGTGELFF. The chain recombines TRBV27 with TRBJ2-2; 12 nucleotides match TRBD2. Per germline, CDR1 MNHEY and CDR2 SMNVEV (reference sequence). After removal of 6 bases from V and 5 bases from J, the junction contained 4 bases not matched to a gene. CDR3 length: 15 residues.

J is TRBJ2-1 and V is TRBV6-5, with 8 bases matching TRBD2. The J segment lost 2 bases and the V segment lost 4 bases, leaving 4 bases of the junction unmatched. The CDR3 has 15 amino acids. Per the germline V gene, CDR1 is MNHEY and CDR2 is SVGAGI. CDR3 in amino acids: CASSSGGNPYNEQFF. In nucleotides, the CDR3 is TGTGCCAGCAGTTCGGGGGGGAACCCCTACAATGAGCAGTTCTTC.

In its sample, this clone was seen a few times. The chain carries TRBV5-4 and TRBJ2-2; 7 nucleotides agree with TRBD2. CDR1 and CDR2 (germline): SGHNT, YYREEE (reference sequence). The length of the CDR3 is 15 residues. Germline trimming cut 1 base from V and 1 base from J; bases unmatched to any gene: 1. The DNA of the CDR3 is TGTGCCAGCAGCTTGAGCGGGATGAACACCGGGGAGCTGTTTTTT. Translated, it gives CASSLSGMNTGELFF.